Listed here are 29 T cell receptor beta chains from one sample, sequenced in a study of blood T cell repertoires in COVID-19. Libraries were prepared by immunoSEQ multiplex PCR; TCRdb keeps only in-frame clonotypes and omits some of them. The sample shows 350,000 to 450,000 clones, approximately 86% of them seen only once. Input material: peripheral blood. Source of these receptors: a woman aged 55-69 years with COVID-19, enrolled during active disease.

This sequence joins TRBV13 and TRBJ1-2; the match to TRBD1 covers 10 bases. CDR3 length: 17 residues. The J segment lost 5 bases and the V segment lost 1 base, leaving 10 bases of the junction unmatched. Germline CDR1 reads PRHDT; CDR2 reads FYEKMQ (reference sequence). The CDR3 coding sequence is TGTGCCAGCAGCTTAGCCGGGGACAGGGGCCCCAATTATGGCTACACCTTC. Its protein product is CASSLAGDRGPNYGYTF.

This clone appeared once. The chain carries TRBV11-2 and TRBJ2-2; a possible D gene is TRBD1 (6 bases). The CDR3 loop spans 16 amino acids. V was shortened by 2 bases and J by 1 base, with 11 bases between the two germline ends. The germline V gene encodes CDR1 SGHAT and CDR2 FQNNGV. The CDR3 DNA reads TGTGCCAGCAGCTTAACAGGGTTCGAGAACACCGGGGAGCTGTTTTTT. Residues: CASSLTGFENTGELFF.

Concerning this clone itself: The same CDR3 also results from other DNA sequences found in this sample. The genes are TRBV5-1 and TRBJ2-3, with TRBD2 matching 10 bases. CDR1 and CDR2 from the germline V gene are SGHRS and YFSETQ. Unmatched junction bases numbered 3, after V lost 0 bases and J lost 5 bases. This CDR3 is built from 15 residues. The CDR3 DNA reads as TGCGCCAGCAGCTTGGGGTTAGCGGGGGGAGATACGCAGTATTTT. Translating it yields CASSLGLAGGDTQYF.

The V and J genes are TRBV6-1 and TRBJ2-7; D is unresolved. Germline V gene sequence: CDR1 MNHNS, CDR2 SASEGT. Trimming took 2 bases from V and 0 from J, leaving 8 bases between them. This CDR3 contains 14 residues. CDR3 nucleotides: TGTGCCAGCAGTGAACGGTTCTTCTCCTACGAGCAGTACTTC. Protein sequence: CASSERFFSYEQYF.

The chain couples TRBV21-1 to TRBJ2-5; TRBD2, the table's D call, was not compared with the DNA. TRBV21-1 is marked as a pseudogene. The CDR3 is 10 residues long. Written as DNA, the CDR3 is TGTGCCAGCAGCACCTACGCCCAGTACTTC. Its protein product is CASSTYAQYF.

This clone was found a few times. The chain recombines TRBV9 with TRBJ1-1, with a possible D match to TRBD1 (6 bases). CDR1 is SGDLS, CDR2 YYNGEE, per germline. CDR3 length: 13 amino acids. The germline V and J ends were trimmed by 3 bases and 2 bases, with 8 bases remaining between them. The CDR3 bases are TGTGCCAGCAGCGGGACAGTCAACACTGAAGCTTTCTTT. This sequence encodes CASSGTVNTEAFF.

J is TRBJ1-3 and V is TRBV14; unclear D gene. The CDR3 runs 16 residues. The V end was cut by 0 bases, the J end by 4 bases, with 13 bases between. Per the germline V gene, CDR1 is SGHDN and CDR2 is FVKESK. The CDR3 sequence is CASSQDPAPWGNTIYF. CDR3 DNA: TGTGCCAGCAGCCAAGACCCCGCGCCGTGGGGAAACACCATATATTTT.

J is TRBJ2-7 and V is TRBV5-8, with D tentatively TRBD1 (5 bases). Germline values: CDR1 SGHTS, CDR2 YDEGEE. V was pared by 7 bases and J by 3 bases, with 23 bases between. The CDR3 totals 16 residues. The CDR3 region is CASDQLPRAGNYEQYF. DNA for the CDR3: TGTGCCAGCGACCAGCTTCCCCGAGCAGGGAACTACGAGCAGTACTTC.

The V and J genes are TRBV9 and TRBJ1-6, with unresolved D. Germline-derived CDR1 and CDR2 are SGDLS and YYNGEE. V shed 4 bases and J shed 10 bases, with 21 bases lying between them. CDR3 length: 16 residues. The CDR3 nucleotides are TGTGCCAGCAGCCCTCAGTGGGCGGGGAGGAGATCACCCCTCCACTTT. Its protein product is CASSPQWAGRRSPLHF.

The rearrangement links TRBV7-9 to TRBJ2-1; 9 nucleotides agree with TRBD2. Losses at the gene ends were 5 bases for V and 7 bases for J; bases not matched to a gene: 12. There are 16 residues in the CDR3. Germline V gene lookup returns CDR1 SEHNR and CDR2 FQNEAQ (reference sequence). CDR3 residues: CASSARISGGKNEQFF. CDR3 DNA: TGTGCCAGCAGCGCCCGGATAAGCGGGGGGAAGAATGAGCAGTTCTTC.

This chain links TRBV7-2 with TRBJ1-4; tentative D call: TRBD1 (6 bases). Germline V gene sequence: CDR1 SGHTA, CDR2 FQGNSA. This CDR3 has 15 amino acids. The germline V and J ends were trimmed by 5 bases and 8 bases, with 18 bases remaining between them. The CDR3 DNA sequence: TGTGCCAGCAGCCCTATAGGGGGTGACGACGAAAAACTGTTTTTT. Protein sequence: CASSPIGGDDEKLFF. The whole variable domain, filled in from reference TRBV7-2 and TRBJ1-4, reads GAGVSQSPSNKVTEKGKDVELRCDPISGHTALYWYRQSLGQGLEFLIYFQGNSAPDKSGLPSDRFSAERTGGSVSTLTIQRTQQEDSAVYLCASSPIGGDDEKLFFGSGTQLSVL.

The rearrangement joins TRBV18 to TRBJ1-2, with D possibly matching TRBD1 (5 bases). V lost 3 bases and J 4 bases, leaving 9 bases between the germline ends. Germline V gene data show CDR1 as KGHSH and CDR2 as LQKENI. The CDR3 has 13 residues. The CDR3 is CASSPEDIYGYTF. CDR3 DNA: TGTGCCAGCTCACCCGAGGACATCTATGGCTACACCTTC.

CDR3 DNA sequence: TGCGCCAGCAGCGTGACAGGGGGTAGAGAGACTGAAGCTTTCTTT. Translating it yields CASSVTGGRETEAFF. The J gene is TRBJ1-1, the V gene TRBV5-1; 9 nucleotides align to TRBD1. The germline gives CDR1 SGHRS, CDR2 YFSETQ. There are 15 residues in the CDR3. J lost 5 bases, V lost 4 bases, and 9 bases had no gene match.

The DNA for the CDR3 is TGTGCCAGCAGGGGACGGGGGGCAGGTCAGCCCCAGCATTTT. It translates to CASRGRGAGQPQHF. V and J are TRBV27 and TRBJ1-5, with D possibly being TRBD1 (6 bases). CDR3 size: 14 residues. The V gene lost 6 bases and the J gene lost 6 bases, with 15 bases spanning the gap. Germline values: CDR1 MNHEY, CDR2 SMNVEV (reference sequence).

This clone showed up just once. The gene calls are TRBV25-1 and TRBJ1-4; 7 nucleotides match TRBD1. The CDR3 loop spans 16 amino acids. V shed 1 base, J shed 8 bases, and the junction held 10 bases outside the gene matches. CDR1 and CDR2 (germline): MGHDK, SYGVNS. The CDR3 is CASSESRRGLREKLFF. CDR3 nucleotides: TGTGCCAGCAGTGAATCGAGGAGGGGGCTGAGAGAAAAACTGTTTTTT.

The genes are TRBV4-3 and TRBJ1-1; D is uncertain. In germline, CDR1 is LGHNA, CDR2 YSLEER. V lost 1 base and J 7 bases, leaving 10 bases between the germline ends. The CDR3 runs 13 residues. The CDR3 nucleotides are TGCGCCAGCAGCCAAGGACTGTGGGTTGAAGCTTTCTTT. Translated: CASSQGLWVEAFF.

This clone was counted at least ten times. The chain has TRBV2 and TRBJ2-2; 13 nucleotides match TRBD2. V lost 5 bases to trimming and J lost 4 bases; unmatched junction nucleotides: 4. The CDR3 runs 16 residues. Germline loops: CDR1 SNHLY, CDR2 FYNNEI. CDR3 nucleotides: TGTGCCAGCAGTACTAGCGGGGGGGCCCTCACCGGGGAGCTGTTTTTT. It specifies CASSTSGGALTGELFF.

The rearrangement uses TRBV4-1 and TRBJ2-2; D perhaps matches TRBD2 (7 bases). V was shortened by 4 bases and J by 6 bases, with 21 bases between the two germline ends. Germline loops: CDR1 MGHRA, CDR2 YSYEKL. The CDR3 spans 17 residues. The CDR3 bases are TGCGCCAGCAGCCCCATCCTGGGGGGGGCCGGGGCCGGGGAGCTGTTTTTT. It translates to CASSPILGGAGAGELFF.

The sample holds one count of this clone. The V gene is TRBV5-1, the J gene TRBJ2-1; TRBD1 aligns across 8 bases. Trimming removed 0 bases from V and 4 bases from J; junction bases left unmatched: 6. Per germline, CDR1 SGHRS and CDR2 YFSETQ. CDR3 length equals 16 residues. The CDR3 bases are TGCGCCAGCAGCTTGGCCTCGGGACAGGTATACAATGAGCAGTTCTTC. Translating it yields CASSLASGQVYNEQFF. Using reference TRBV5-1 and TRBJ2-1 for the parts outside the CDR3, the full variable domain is KAGVTQTPRYLIKTRGQQVTLSCSPISGHRSVSWYQQTPGQGLQFLFEYFSETQRNKGNFPGRFSGRQFSNSRSEMNVSTLELGDSALYLCASSLASGQVYNEQFFGPGTRLTVL.

CDR3 bases: TGCGCCAGCAGTCAGGCGCACTCTGGGGCCAACGTCCTGACTTTC. The encoded protein is CASSQAHSGANVLTF. The chain employs TRBV5-1 and TRBJ2-6; D unclear. The CDR3 runs to 15 residues. Germline loops: CDR1 SGHRS, CDR2 YFSETQ. V lost 5 bases and J lost 0, with 9 bases in between.

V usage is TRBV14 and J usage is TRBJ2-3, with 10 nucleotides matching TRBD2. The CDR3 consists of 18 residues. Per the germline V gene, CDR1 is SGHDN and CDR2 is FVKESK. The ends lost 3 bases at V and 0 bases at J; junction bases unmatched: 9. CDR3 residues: CASSQGRLAGDSTDTQYF. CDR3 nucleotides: TGTGCCAGCAGCCAGGGGCGTCTAGCGGGAGATAGCACAGATACGCAGTATTTT.

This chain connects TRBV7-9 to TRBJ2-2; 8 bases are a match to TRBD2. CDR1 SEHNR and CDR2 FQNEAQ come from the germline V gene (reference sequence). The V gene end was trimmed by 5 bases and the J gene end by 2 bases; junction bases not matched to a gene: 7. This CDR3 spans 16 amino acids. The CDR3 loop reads CASSNAGTRNTGELFF. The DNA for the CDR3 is TGTGCCAGCAGCAACGCCGGGACTAGAAACACCGGGGAGCTGTTTTTT.

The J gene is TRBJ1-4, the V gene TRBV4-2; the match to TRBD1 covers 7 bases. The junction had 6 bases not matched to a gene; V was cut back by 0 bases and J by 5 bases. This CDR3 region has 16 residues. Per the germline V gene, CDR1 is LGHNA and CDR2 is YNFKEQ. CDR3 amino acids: CASSQDLEGGNEKLFF. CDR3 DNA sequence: TGTGCCAGCAGCCAAGACCTAGAAGGGGGCAATGAAAAACTGTTTTTT.

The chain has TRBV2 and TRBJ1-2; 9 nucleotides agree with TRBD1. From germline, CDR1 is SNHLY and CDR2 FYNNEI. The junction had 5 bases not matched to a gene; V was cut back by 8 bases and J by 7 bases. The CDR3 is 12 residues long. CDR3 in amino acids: CASDRGLGGYTF. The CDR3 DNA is TGTGCCAGCGACAGGGGGTTAGGTGGCTACACCTTC.

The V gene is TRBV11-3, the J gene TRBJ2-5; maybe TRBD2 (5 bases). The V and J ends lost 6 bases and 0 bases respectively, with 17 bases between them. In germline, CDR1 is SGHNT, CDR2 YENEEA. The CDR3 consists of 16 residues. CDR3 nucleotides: TGTGCCAGCAGTTCACCTCGCGGGCCTCACCAAGAGACCCAGTACTTC. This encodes CASSSPRGPHQETQYF.

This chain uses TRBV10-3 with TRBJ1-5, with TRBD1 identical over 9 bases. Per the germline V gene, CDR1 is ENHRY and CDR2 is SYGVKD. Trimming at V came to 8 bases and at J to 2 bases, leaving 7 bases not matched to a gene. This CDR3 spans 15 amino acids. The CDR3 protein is CAIGTGGDGNQPQHF. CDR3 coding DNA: TGTGCCATCGGTACAGGGGGCGACGGCAATCAGCCCCAGCATTTT.

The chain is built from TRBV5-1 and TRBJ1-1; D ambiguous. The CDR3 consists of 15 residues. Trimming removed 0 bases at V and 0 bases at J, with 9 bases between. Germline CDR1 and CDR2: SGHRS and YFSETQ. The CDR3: CASSLDLSMNTEAFF. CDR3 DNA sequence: TGCGCCAGCAGCTTGGATCTGAGCATGAACACTGAAGCTTTCTTT.

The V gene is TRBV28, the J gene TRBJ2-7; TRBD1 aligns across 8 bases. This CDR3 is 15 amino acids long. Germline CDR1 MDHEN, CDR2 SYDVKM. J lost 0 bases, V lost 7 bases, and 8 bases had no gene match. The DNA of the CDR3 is TGTGCCAGCACCCTTAACAGGGGGAGCTCCTACGAGCAGTACTTC. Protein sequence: CASTLNRGSSYEQYF.

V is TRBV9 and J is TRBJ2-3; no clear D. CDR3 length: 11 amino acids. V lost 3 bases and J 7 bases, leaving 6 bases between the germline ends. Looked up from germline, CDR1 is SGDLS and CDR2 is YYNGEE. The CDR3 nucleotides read TGTGCCAGCAGCGCTACGAATACGCAGTATTTT. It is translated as CASSATNTQYF. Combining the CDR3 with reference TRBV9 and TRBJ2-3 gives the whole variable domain DSGVTQTPKHLITATGQRVTLRCSPRSGDLSVYWYQQSLDQGLQFLIQYYNGEERAKGNILERFSAQQFPDLHSELNLSSLELGDSALYFCASSATNTQYFGPGTRLTVL.